This entry lists 21 T cell receptor beta chains sequenced from one sample in a study of T cells in Graves' hyperthyroidism and ophthalmopathy. TCR beta CDR3 regions were amplified from RNA. The HTBI primer set served for first-round RT-PCR of the TCR CDR3. TCRdb re-called the multiplex PCR reads through MiXCR, storing one row per CDR3 protein. The sample lists some 620,000 distinct CDR3 sequences; roughly 15% were seen once. Sequences were obtained from blood. The receptors here all came from a woman between 25 and 40 years old with Graves' hyperthyroidism.

The CDR3 region has the DNA TGTGCCACCGCCCAGAGACAGGGGACCTACGAGCAGTACTTC. Translating gives CATAQRQGTYEQYF. This chain connects TRBV10-3 to TRBJ2-7; 8 bases agree with TRBD1. V shed 10 bases and J 2 bases; nucleotides not matched to a gene: 10. The germline gives CDR1 ENHRY, CDR2 SYGVKD. CDR3 length: 14 amino acids.

The table lists this clonotype with a few counts. The chain couples TRBV7-9 to TRBJ2-7, with 8 bases identical to TRBD1. The CDR3 extends over 17 amino acids. V was pared by 6 bases and J by 3 bases, with 16 bases of the junction left unmatched. Germline CDR1 is SEHNR and CDR2 is FQNEAQ (reference sequence). CDR3 DNA: TGTGCCAGCAGACCTACCGGACAGGGACTTTCCATCTACGAGCAGTACTTC. Translating it yields CASRPTGQGLSIYEQYF.

Comment on this clonotype: A junction end diverges from the germline sequence, so it may reflect a read error. The rearrangement joins TRBV13 to TRBJ2-1; D may be TRBD1 (5 bases). Germline V gives CDR1 PRHDT, CDR2 FYEKMQ (reference sequence). This CDR3 is built from 15 residues. CDR3 coding DNA: TGTGCCAGCAGCTCGACAGATAGGGGCTACAATGAGCAGCTCTTC. Translating it yields CASSSTDRGYNEQLF. Supplemented by reference TRBV13 and TRBJ2-1, the full variable domain reads AAGVIQSPRHLIKEKRETATLKCYPIPRHDTVYWYQQGPGQDPQFLISFYEKMQSDKGSIPDRFSAQQFSDYHSELNMSSLELGDSALYFCASSSTDRGYNEQLFGPGTRLTVL.

This clonotype showed up many times. The chain is built from TRBV20-1 and TRBJ2-3, with TRBD2 identical over 7 bases. The CDR3 contains 15 residues. The V gene end was trimmed by 5 bases and the J gene end by 6 bases; junction bases not matched to a gene: 14. From germline, CDR1 is DFQATT and CDR2 SNEGSKA (reference sequence). The CDR3 DNA reads TGCAGTGCTCAGAGCCTAGCGGAATCGGGGGATACGCAGTATTTT. Translation: CSAQSLAESGDTQYF.

Many counts were recorded for this clonotype. The CDR3 loop is CASSPTYNEQFF. CDR3 nucleotides: TGTGCCAGCTCACCGACTTACAATGAGCAGTTCTTC. The chain recombines TRBV18 with TRBJ2-1; D ambiguous. V lost 3 bases, J lost 4 bases, and 4 bases lay in between. This CDR3 is built from 12 residues. CDR1 is KGHSH and CDR2 is LQKENI in the germline V gene.

In this sample, this clonotype turned up many times. The J gene is TRBJ2-5, the V gene TRBV28; D is undetermined. Trimming pared 2 bases from V and 5 bases from J, leaving 12 bases between. The germline V gene has CDR1 MDHEN and CDR2 SYDVKM. This CDR3 spans 14 amino acids. The CDR3 protein is CASSLIRRSETQYF. CDR3 in DNA: TGTGCCAGCAGTTTAATTCGGCGGTCGGAGACCCAGTACTTC.

This clonotype was found a few times. V and J are TRBV19 and TRBJ2-3, with 7 bases aligning to TRBD1. CDR3 length: 15 amino acids. Germline CDR1 reads LNHDA; CDR2 reads SQIVND (reference sequence). With 6 bases clipped from V and 0 bases from J, the junction kept 6 bases outside the gene matches. The CDR3 DNA is TGTGCCAGTAGCAACCGGGACAGTAGCACAGATACGCAGTATTTT. Its protein product is CASSNRDSSTDTQYF.

With respect to this clonotype: This may arise from a read error, as a much more abundant clone is one base away. The V and J genes are TRBV6-2 or TRBV6-3 and TRBJ2-5; 9 bases align to TRBD2. The junction had 1 base not matched to a gene; V was cut back by 5 bases and J by 3 bases. Germline lookup yields CDR1 MNHEY and CDR2 SVGEGT. The CDR3 has 13 residues. CDR3 in amino acids: CASSRTSEETQYF. CDR3 DNA sequence: TGTGCCAGCAGTCGGACTAGCGAAGAGACCCAGTACTTC.

This clonotype was seen at least ten times. The chain joins TRBV5-1 to TRBJ2-7; TRBD2 is a possible D gene (6 bases). Germline V gene lookup returns CDR1 SGHRS and CDR2 YFSETQ. The CDR3 is made up of 13 amino acids. V dropped 0 bases and J dropped 6 bases, with 10 bases sitting between them. CDR3 coding DNA: TGCGCCAGCAGCTTGGAAGGGGAGGTCGAGCAGTACTTC. Translating it yields CASSLEGEVEQYF.

This clonotype came up many times. This chain links TRBV20-1 with TRBJ2-1; the D call may be TRBD1 or TRBD2 (5 bases each). The V end was cut by 5 bases, the J end by 3 bases, with 20 bases between. Germline CDR1 is DFQATT and CDR2 is SNEGSKA (reference sequence). The CDR3 contains 16 residues. The CDR3 DNA is TGCAGTGCTGTGGGGGAGTTTGTTATCTTCTACAATGAGCAGTTCTTC. The encoded protein is CSAVGEFVIFYNEQFF.

This clonotype appeared a few times. V usage is TRBV28 and J usage is TRBJ1-5; no firm D call. Trimming left V 8 bases short and J 1 base short, with 18 bases between. The CDR3 is made up of 16 amino acids. Germline lookup yields CDR1 MDHEN and CDR2 SYDVKM. CDR3 sequence reads: CASSQRADASNQPQHF. The CDR3 DNA reads as TGTGCCAGCTCCCAACGAGCGGACGCGAGCAATCAGCCCCAGCATTTT.

Worth noting for this clonotype: A much larger clone is a single base away; this may be a read error. V usage is TRBV2 and J usage is TRBJ2-5; weak D call: TRBD1 (6 bases). Germline CDR1 is SNHLY and CDR2 is FYNNEI. This CDR3 is built from 15 residues. V was pared by 4 bases and J by 2 bases, with 14 bases between. The CDR3 DNA follows: TGTGCCAGCAGTGCTTGGGGGCGAGGTCAAGAGACCCAGTACTTC. It yields the protein CASSAWGRGQETQYF. Complete variable domain (other parts from reference TRBV2 and TRBJ2-5): EPEVTQTPSHQVTQMGQEVILRCVPISNHLYFYWYRQILGQKVEFLVSFYNNEISEKSEIFDDQFSVERPDGSNFTLKIRSTKLEDSAMYFCASSAWGRGQETQYFGPGTRLLVL.

This chain uses TRBV7-6 with TRBJ2-1, with TRBD2 matching over 13 bases. The germline V gene encodes CDR1 SGHVS and CDR2 FNYEAQ. J was trimmed by 4 bases and V by 6 bases; bases with no gene match: 6. The CDR3 has 16 residues. The CDR3 sequence: CASSRPGLAGYNEQFF. As DNA, the CDR3 is TGTGCCAGCAGTCGTCCGGGACTAGCGGGATACAATGAGCAGTTCTTC. The full variable domain, completed using reference TRBV7-6 and TRBJ2-1, is GAGVSQSPRYKVTKRGQDVALRCDPISGHVSLYWYRQALGQGPEFLTYFNYEAQQDKSGLPNDRFSAERPEGSISTLTIQRTEQRDSAMYRCASSRPGLAGYNEQFFGPGTRLTVL.

V is TRBV20-1 and J is TRBJ1-5; the D is unclear. The germline CDR1 and CDR2 sequences are DFQATT and SNEGSKA (reference sequence). CDR3 size: 13 residues. Trimming shortened V by 7 bases and J by 0 bases, and 10 bases separated the two germline ends. CDR3 residues: CSGTVHSNQPQHF. CDR3 DNA sequence: TGCAGTGGGACCGTTCATAGCAATCAGCCCCAGCATTTT.

This clonotype was detected ten times or more. The chain is built from TRBV5-1 and TRBJ2-7, with 9 nucleotides matching TRBD1. The germline V gene encodes CDR1 SGHRS and CDR2 YFSETQ. Trimming removed 3 bases from V and 2 bases from J; junction bases left unmatched: 18. The CDR3 runs 19 residues. The CDR3 protein is CASSSPLVNRDRAPYEQYF. The CDR3 nucleotides are TGCGCCAGCAGCTCACCGCTCGTAAACCGGGACAGGGCGCCCTACGAGCAGTACTTC.

This chain links TRBV28 with TRBJ2-7, with 9 bases fitting TRBD2. The V gene's germline CDR1 is MDHEN and CDR2 SYDVKM. V lost 7 bases and J lost 3; bases outside the gene matches: 4. The CDR3 length is 13 residues. CDR3 nucleotide sequence: TGTGCCAGCAACGTGCGGGAGGGCTACGAGCAGTACTTC. Encoded protein: CASNVREGYEQYF. Full variable domain (remainder filled in from reference TRBV28 and TRBJ2-7): DVKVTQSSRYLVKRTGEKVFLECVQDMDHENMFWYRQDPGLGLRLIYFSYDVKMKEKGDIPEGYSVSREKKERFSLILESASTNQTSMYLCASNVREGYEQYFGPGTRLTVT.

The rearrangement links TRBV20-1 to TRBJ2-7; 9 nucleotides agree with TRBD1. The CDR3 contains 12 residues. Germline V gene lookup returns CDR1 DFQATT and CDR2 SNEGSKA (reference sequence). V lost 4 bases and J lost 6; bases outside the gene matches: 4. The CDR3 DNA reads as TGCAGTGCTACCGAGGACAGGGGCGAGCAGTACTTC. Translating gives CSATEDRGEQYF.

Many counts were recorded for this clonotype. V gene TRBV11-2 combines with J gene TRBJ2-5; TRBD1 matches 9 bases. The J segment lost 5 bases and the V segment lost 0 bases, leaving 7 bases of the junction unmatched. Germline CDR1 and CDR2: SGHAT and FQNNGV. CDR3 length equals 16 residues. The CDR3, as DNA: TGTGCCAGCAGCTTAGATCCTACAGGGGGCCGGGAGACCCAGTACTTC. Amino acids: CASSLDPTGGRETQYF.

This clonotype has only a few counts. V gene TRBV5-6 combines with J gene TRBJ1-1; TRBD1 matches at 9 bases. Per the germline V gene, CDR1 is SGHDT and CDR2 is YYEEEE. The trim removed 7 bases at V and 3 bases at J, leaving 10 bases unmatched. The CDR3 extends over 15 amino acids. The CDR3 DNA reads as TGTGCCAGCTTGGACAGGGGAACGCTTTACACTGAAGCTTTCTTT. Protein product: CASLDRGTLYTEAFF.

This clonotype was recorded at least ten times. The rearrangement joins TRBV30 to TRBJ1-5; D call uncertain. Germline V gives CDR1 GTSNPN, CDR2 SVGIG (reference sequence). This CDR3 contains 16 residues. Trimming left V 1 base short and J 7 bases short, with 20 bases between. Written as DNA, the CDR3 is TGTGCCTGGAGTGCGGGCGTGGGGAAAGGAGGACAGCCCCAGCATTTT. Encoded protein: CAWSAGVGKGGQPQHF.

This clonotype was recorded many times. The chain has TRBV6-1 and TRBJ2-5; 10 bases match TRBD2. The CDR3 length is 14 residues. Germline V lookup: CDR1 MNHNS, CDR2 SASEGT. V was clipped by 7 bases and J by 3 bases; unmatched bases: 5. CDR3 residues: CASKGLAEEETQYF. The CDR3 DNA sequence: TGTGCCAGCAAAGGACTAGCGGAGGAAGAGACCCAGTACTTC.